What follows are 22 T cell receptor beta chains derived from one specimen sequenced in a study of post-analysis software for immune sequencing data. Every TCR beta cDNA library bore unique molecular identifiers. TCRdb redid the calling of the PCR reads with MiXCR, one entry per CDR3 protein. The sample lists hundreds of thousands of distinct CDR3 sequences, just under 30% occurring once. Findings and caveats of the study: Relative to controls, patients had 5 or 6 TRBV segments at higher frequency, with TRBV5-6, TRBV5-1 and TRBV20-1 among these.

No antigen is known for these receptors. The sample taken for sequencing was blood. Source of these receptors: a girl aged 5-17 years with multiple sclerosis.

This clonotype has only a few counts. The chain carries TRBV12-5 and TRBJ2-1, with 12 bases matching TRBD2. Unmatched junction bases numbered 15, after V lost 6 bases and J lost 0 bases. There are 20 residues in the CDR3. In germline, CDR1 is LGHNT, CDR2 FRNRAP. The DNA for the CDR3 is TGTGCTAGTGGCAACGCGGCACTAGCGGGAGGCCTAAGCTCCTACAATGAGCAGTTCTTC. The encoded protein is CASGNAALAGGLSSYNEQFF. Complete variable domain (other parts from reference TRBV12-5 and TRBJ2-1): DARVTQTPRHKVTEMGQEVTMRCQPILGHNTVFWYRQTMMQGLELLAYFRNRAPLDDSGMPKDRFSAEMPDATLATLKIQPSEPRDSAVYFCASGNAALAGGLSSYNEQFFGPGTRLTVL.

On this clonotype: A junction boundary mismatches the germline segment, possibly from a read error. The CDR3: CASSSRTGPTGGLFF. CDR3 coding DNA: TGTGCCAGCAGCTCCCGGACAGGGCCCACCGGGGGGCTGTTTTTT. The rearrangement links TRBV7-2 to TRBJ2-2; 8 bases map to TRBD1. This CDR3 comprises 15 residues. In germline, CDR1 is SGHTA, CDR2 FQGNSA.

V is TRBV18 and J is TRBJ2-7, with D hard to call. The J call is uncertain, as TRBJ2-5 better fits the DNA end. The germline V gene has CDR1 KGHSH and CDR2 LQKENI. The CDR3 loop spans 15 amino acids. The CDR3 DNA sequence: TGTGCCAGCTCACCACGGCGTGACCCACAAGAGACCCAGTACTTC. Its protein is CASSPRRDPQETQYF.

This clonotype showed up just a few times. The chain uses TRBV12-3 or TRBV12-4 and TRBJ2-3; maybe TRBD1 (5 bases). Trimming took off 7 bases at V and 1 base at J, with 18 bases between the two ends. The CDR3 is made up of 16 amino acids. CDR3 DNA sequence: TGTGCCAGCACCCCCCTAGGGGCTCTAGGCACAGATACGCAGTATTTT. Its protein is CASTPLGALGTDTQYF.

The chain uses TRBV29-1 and TRBJ2-1; 7 positions agree with TRBD1. The V gene's germline CDR1 is SQVTM and CDR2 ANQGSEA. This CDR3 spans 17 amino acids. The junction had 10 bases not matched to a gene; V was cut back by 2 bases and J by 0 bases. In DNA form, the CDR3 reads TGCAGCGTTGAAAAAGGGACAGCCTATAGCTCCTACAATGAGCAGTTCTTC. This codes for CSVEKGTAYSSYNEQFF.

The CDR3 loop is CASSQGGSGGAYEQFF. In DNA, the CDR3 is TGTGCCAGCAGCCAAGGGGGTAGCGGGGGGGCATACGAGCAGTTCTTC. The chain has TRBV3-1 and TRBJ2-1; TRBD2 matches at 11 bases. The germline gives CDR1 LGHDT, CDR2 YNNKEL (reference sequence). V dropped 1 base and J dropped 10; count of bases not matched to a gene: 9. The CDR3 extends over 16 amino acids.

V is TRBV28 and J is TRBJ2-4; TRBD2 matches 10 bases. Germline V CDR1 and CDR2: MDHEN, SYDVKM. The V and J ends lost 5 bases and 0 bases, in that order; junction bases with no gene match: 10. CDR3 length equals 18 residues. As DNA, the CDR3 is TGTGCCAGCAGTCCCGCCCTAGCGGGAGCCCGAGCCAAAAACATTCAGTACTTC. Translation: CASSPALAGARAKNIQYF. Looking up the rest from reference TRBV28 and TRBJ2-4 gives the full variable domain: DVKVTQSSRYLVKRTGEKVFLECVQDMDHENMFWYRQDPGLGLRLIYFSYDVKMKEKGDIPEGYSVSREKKERFSLILESASTNQTSMYLCASSPALAGARAKNIQYFGAGTRLSVL.

As regards this clonotype: Germline is not matched at one junction end, which may reflect a read error. This sequence joins TRBV3-1 and TRBJ2-6, with TRBD2 as a possible D gene (7 bases). The CDR3 has 16 residues. Germline CDR1 reads LGHDT; CDR2 reads YNNKEL (reference sequence). In DNA, the CDR3 is TGTGCCAGCAGCCAAGCCCGGGGGGCTGGGGCCGACGTCCTGACTTTC. Its translation is CASSQARGAGADVLTF.

V usage is TRBV6-6 and J usage is TRBJ1-4; TRBD1 agrees at 9 bases. The V gene end was trimmed by 2 bases and the J gene end by 5 bases; junction bases not matched to a gene: 6. There are 16 residues in the CDR3. Looked up from germline, CDR1 is MNHNY and CDR2 is SVGAGI (reference sequence). This CDR3 is CASSYPDRGENEKLFF. The CDR3 coding sequence is TGTGCCAGCAGTTACCCGGACAGGGGTGAGAATGAAAAACTGTTTTTT.

Only a few counts were recorded for this clonotype. The chain combines TRBV20-1 with TRBJ1-1; tentative D call: TRBD1 (6 bases). The CDR3 loop spans 12 amino acids. V lost 6 bases to trimming and J lost 4 bases, with 12 bases between them. Germline V gives CDR1 DFQATT, CDR2 SNEGSKA (reference sequence). CDR3 region: CSAPRGATEAFF. DNA of the CDR3: TGCAGTGCCCCTAGGGGGGCCACTGAAGCTTTCTTT.

This chain links TRBV25-1 with TRBJ1-2; D perhaps matches TRBD1 (5 bases). V lost 5 bases to trimming and J lost 6 bases, with 16 bases between them. CDR1 is MGHDK and CDR2 is SYGVNS in the germline V gene. CDR3 size: 14 residues. This CDR3 reads CASSPMGGMDGYTF. CDR3 sequence (DNA): TGTGCCAGCAGTCCCATGGGGGGGATGGATGGCTACACCTTC.

This chain connects TRBV10-3 to TRBJ2-7; D is uncertain. Germline CDR1 reads ENHRY; CDR2 reads SYGVKD. V was pared by 2 bases and J by 4 bases, with 3 bases between. The CDR3 totals 11 residues. For the CDR3, the DNA is TGTGCCATCAGTGAGCAGTACGAGCAGTACTTC. Protein sequence: CAISEQYEQYF.

This clonotype was seen more than once but under ten times. This chain uses TRBV7-9 with TRBJ2-7; 8 nucleotides agree with TRBD2. The CDR3 covers 15 residues. Germline V CDR1 and CDR2: SEHNR, FQNEAQ (reference sequence). The trim removed 5 bases at V and 2 bases at J, leaving 8 bases unmatched. This CDR3 is CASSPQSGLAYEQYF. The CDR3 region has the DNA TGTGCCAGCAGCCCTCAGTCGGGACTAGCCTACGAGCAGTACTTC.

The rearrangement joins TRBV5-1 to TRBJ1-5; D gene uncertain. CDR1 is SGHRS and CDR2 is YFSETQ in the germline V gene. This CDR3 is 15 amino acids long. V was trimmed by 0 bases and J by 5 bases, leaving 12 bases between them. The CDR3, as DNA: TGCGCCAGCAGCTTGGACGGTGATCGGGATCAGCCCCAGCATTTT. It yields the protein CASSLDGDRDQPQHF.

With respect to this clonotype: At one of its ends the junction is not consistent with the germline gene, which may arise from a read error. This chain connects TRBV6-2 or TRBV6-3 to TRBJ2-1; 7 bases align to TRBD2. The CDR3 is 16 amino acids. Germline CDR1 and CDR2: MNHEY and SVGEGT. DNA for the CDR3: TGTGCCGGCAGTTACGGACTAGGGCAGAACTACAATGAGCAGTTCTTC. This sequence encodes CAGSYGLGQNYNEQFF.

This clonotype occurred a few times. The chain recombines TRBV7-2 with TRBJ2-1, with a tentative D call TRBD2 (6 bases). The germline V and J ends were trimmed by 2 bases and 9 bases, with 17 bases remaining between them. Germline V gene sequence: CDR1 SGHTA, CDR2 FQGNSA. The CDR3 consists of 15 residues. The CDR3 is CASSLSAGSAGEQFF. The CDR3 bases are TGTGCCAGCAGCTTATCAGCCGGGAGTGCTGGTGAGCAGTTCTTC.

The CDR3 region is CASSQIHAYEQYF. In DNA form, the CDR3 reads TGTGCCAGCAGCCAAATCCATGCATACGAGCAGTACTTC. The chain has TRBV14 and TRBJ2-7; D unresolved. Germline CDR1 is SGHDN and CDR2 is FVKESK. V was trimmed by 2 bases and J by 4 bases, leaving 9 bases between them. CDR3 size: 13 residues.

This clonotype was counted at least ten times. CDR3 amino acids: CASSEEVDTQYF. The CDR3 DNA reads as TGCGCCAGCAGCGAGGAGGTAGATACGCAGTATTTT. V usage is TRBV10-2 and J usage is TRBJ2-3, with D perhaps matching TRBD2 (5 bases). V lost 6 bases to trimming and J lost 5 bases, with 9 bases between them. CDR3 length: 12 residues. Germline assignment: CDR1 WSHSY and CDR2 SAAADI.

The chain is built from TRBV27 and TRBJ2-7; the D gene is possibly TRBD2 (6 bases). Trimming took off 2 bases at V and 0 bases at J, with 11 bases between the two ends. The length of the CDR3 is 15 residues. Germline CDR1 MNHEY, CDR2 SMNVEV (reference sequence). The CDR3 loop reads CASSLGGKFSYEQYF. The CDR3 bases are TGTGCCAGCAGTTTAGGGGGGAAATTCTCCTACGAGCAGTACTTC.

This clonotype was detected a few times. The CDR3 nucleotides are TGTGCCAGCAGTGGTGCAGGGGGCGGATCTGGGGCCAACGTCCTGACTTTC. This sequence encodes CASSGAGGGSGANVLTF. The chain recombines TRBV6-4 with TRBJ2-6, with 8 bases aligning to TRBD1. CDR3 length equals 17 residues. With 4 bases clipped from V and 1 base from J, the junction kept 6 bases outside the gene matches. CDR1 MRHNA and CDR2 SNTAGT come from the germline V gene.

In DNA form, the CDR3 reads TGTACCAGCAGCCCCCGTAGAGGTAGCTATGAGCAGTTCTTC. Its protein product is CTSSPRRGSYEQFF. The chain carries TRBV7-2 and TRBJ2-1, with D uncertain. This CDR3 is built from 14 residues. Germline CDR1 reads SGHTA; CDR2 reads FQGNSA. Trimming removed 5 bases at V and 8 bases at J, with 16 bases between. Drawing the rest from reference TRBV7-2 and TRBJ2-1, the complete variable domain is GAGVSQSPSNKVTEKGKDVELRCDPISGHTALYWYRQSLGQGLEFLIYFQGNSAPDKSGLPSDRFSAERTGGSVSTLTIQRTQQEDSAVYLCTSSPRRGSYEQFFGPGTRLTVL.

The V call is TRBV3-1, the J call TRBJ2-1, with D possibly being TRBD2 (8 bases). Germline CDR1 LGHDT, CDR2 YNNKEL (reference sequence). The CDR3 runs 14 residues. The V end lost 1 base, the J end lost 15 bases, and 19 bases lay between the germline ends. The DNA of the CDR3 is TGTGCCAGCAGCCAAGCAGCGGGACAGCGGGGGCTGTTCTTC. Amino acids: CASSQAAGQRGLFF.